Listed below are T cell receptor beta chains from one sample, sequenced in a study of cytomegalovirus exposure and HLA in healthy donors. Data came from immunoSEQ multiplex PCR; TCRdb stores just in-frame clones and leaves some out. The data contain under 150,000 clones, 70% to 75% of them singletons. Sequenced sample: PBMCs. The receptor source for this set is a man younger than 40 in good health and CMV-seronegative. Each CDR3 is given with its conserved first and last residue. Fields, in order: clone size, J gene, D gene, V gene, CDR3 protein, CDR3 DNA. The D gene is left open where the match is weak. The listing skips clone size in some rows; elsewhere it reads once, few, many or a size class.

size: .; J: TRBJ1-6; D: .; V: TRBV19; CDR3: CATDDRGISPLHF; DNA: TGTGCCACCGATGACCGAGGGATCTCACCCCTCCACTTT
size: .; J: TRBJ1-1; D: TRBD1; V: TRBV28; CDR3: CASSPPGDRGRGGSEAFF; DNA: TGTGCCAGCAGTCCGCCTGGGGACAGGGGGCGCGGTGGGTCTGAAGCTTTCTTT
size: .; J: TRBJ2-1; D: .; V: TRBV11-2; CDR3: CASSLDRWFF; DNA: TGTGCCAGCAGCTTAGATCGGTGGTTCTTC
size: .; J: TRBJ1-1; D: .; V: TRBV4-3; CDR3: CASSQLQGVGVNTEAFF; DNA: TGCGCCAGCAGCCAATTACAGGGTGTAGGAGTGAACACTGAAGCTTTCTTT
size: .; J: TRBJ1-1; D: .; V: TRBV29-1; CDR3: CSVVLQGYTEAFF; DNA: TGCAGCGTTGTTCTCCAGGGATACACTGAAGCTTTCTTT
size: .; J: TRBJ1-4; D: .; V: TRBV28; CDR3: CASSLPQGAGEKLFF; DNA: TGTGCCAGCAGTTTACCCCAGGGCGCAGGAGAAAAACTGTTTTTT
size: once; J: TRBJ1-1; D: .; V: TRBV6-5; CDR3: CASSYTRQVTEAFF; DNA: TGTGCCAGCAGTTACACCAGACAGGTCACTGAAGCTTTCTTT
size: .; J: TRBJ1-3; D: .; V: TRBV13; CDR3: CASSFRDKGRSGNTIYF; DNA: TGTGCCAGCAGCTTCCGGGACAAGGGGCGCTCTGGAAACACCATATATTTT
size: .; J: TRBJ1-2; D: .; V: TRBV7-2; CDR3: CASSLVQASGVNGYTF; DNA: TGTGCCAGCAGCTTAGTACAGGCCTCGGGGGTGAATGGCTACACCTTC
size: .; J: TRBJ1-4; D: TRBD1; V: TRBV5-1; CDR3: CASSLVTGEGEKLFF; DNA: TGCGCCAGCAGCTTGGTGACAGGGGAGGGAGAAAAACTGTTTTTT
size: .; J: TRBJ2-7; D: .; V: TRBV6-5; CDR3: CASRLKFGQTYEQYF; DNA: TGTGCCAGCAGACTTAAATTCGGACAGACCTACGAGCAGTACTTC
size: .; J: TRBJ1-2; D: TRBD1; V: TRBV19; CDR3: CASSWTGGYYGYTF; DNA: TGTGCCAGTTCCTGGACAGGTGGTTACTATGGCTACACCTTC
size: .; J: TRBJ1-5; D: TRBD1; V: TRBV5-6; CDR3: CASSFGQVFNQPQHF; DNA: TGTGCCAGCAGCTTCGGACAGGTTTTCAATCAGCCCCAGCATTTT
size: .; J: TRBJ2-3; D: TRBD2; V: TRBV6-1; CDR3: CASSGAGGRHTQYF; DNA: TGTGCCAGCAGCGGAGCGGGAGGGCGGCATACGCAGTATTTT
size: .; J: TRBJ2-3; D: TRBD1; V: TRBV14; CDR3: CASSQVQGGSGTGSLGTQYF; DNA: TGTGCCAGCAGCCAAGTACAAGGAGGATCAGGGACAGGGAGTCTCGGTACGCAGTATTTT
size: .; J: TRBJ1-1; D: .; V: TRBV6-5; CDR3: CASSYSRLRTEAFF; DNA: TGTGCCAGCAGTTACTCCCGCTTGAGGACTGAAGCTTTCTTT
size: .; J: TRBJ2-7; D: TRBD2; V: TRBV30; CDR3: CAWSVVAGILYEQYF; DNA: TGTGCCTGGAGTGTGGTAGCGGGAATTTTGTACGAGCAGTACTTC